This T cell receptor (beta chain) was identified during a study of T cell repertoires in cytomegalovirus infection. Study overall: Public TCR beta signatures marked donors with CMV infection and the matching HLA. Findings of the study overall: HLA-C-restricted CMV clonotypes gave the most frequent clonotype in two of eight donors. There were carriers of CMV plus the relevant HLA, and cumulative public TCR beta family frequency identified them.

TCRdb reprocessed the reads via MiXCR and lists one record per CDR3 protein. The table shows some 400,000 distinct CDR3 sequences, with 31% occurring only once. On this clonotype: Its matching antigen is unknown.

V shed 3 bases and J 8 bases; nucleotides not matched to a gene: 7. This CDR3 is 14 amino acids long. The germline CDR1 and CDR2 sequences are SGHNT and YYREEE (reference sequence). This chain joins TRBV5-4 and TRBJ2-1; TRBD2 agrees at 8 bases. The receptor comes from a human donor in good health (CMV status not recorded). Some clones in this sample may be carry-over from other donors' samples. The specimen was PBMCs. CDR3 nucleotide sequence: TGTGCCAGCAGCTCGACGGGGGGGCTCGATGAGCAGTTCTTC. Protein sequence: CASSSTGGLDEQFF.